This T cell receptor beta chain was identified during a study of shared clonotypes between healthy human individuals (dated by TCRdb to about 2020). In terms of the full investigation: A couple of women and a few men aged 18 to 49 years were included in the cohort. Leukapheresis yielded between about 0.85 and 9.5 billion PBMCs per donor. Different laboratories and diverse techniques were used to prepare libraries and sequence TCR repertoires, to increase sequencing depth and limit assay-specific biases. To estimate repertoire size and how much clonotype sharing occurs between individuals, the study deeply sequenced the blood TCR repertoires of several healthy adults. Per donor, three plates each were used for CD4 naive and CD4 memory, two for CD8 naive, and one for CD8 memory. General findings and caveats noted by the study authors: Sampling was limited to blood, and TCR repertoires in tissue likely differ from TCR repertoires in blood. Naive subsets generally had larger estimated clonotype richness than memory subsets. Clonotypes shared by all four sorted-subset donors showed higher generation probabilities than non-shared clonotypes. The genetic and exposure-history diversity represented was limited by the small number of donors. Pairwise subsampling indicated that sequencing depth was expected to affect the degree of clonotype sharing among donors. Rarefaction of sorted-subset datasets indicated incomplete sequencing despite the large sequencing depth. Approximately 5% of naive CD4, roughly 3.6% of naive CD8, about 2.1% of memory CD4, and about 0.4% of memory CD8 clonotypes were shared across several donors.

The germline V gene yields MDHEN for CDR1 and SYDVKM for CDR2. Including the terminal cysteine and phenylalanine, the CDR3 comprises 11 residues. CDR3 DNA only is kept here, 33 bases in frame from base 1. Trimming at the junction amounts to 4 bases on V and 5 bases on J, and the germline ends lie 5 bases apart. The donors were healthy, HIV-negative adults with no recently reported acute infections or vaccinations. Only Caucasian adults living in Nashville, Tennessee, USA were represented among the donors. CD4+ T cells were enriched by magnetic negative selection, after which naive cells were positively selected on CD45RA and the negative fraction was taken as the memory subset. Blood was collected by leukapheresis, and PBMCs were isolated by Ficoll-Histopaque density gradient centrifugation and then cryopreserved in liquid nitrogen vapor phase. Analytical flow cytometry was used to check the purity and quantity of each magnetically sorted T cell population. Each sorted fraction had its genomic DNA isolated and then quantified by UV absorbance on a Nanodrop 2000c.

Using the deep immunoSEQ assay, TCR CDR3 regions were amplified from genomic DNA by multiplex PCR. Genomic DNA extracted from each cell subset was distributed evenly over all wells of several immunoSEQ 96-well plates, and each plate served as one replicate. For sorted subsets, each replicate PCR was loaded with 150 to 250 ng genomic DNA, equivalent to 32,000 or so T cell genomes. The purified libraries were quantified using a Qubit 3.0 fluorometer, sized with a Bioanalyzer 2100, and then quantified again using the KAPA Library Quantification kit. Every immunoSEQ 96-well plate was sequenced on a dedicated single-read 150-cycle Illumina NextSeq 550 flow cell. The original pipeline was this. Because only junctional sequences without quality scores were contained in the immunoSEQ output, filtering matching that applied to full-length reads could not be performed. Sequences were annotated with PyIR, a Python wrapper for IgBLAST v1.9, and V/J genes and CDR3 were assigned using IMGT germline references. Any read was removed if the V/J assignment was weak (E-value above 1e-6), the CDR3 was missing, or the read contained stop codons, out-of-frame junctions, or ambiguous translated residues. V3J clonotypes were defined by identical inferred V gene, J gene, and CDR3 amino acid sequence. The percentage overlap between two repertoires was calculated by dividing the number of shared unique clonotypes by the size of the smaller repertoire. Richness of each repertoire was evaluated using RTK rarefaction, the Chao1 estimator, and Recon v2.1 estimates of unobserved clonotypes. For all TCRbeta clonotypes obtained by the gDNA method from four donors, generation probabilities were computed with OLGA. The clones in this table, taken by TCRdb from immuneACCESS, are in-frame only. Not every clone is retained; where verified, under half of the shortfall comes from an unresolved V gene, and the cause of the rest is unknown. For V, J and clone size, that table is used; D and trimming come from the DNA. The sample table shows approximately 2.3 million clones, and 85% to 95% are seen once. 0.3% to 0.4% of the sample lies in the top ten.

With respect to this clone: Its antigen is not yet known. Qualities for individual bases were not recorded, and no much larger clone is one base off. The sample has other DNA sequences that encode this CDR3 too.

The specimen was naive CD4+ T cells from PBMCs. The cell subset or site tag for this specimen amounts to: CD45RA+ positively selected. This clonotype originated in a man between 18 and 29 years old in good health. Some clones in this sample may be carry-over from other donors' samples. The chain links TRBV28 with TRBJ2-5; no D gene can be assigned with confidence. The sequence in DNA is TGTGCCAGCAGTTACAAGGAGACCCAGTACTTC. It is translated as CASSYKETQYF.